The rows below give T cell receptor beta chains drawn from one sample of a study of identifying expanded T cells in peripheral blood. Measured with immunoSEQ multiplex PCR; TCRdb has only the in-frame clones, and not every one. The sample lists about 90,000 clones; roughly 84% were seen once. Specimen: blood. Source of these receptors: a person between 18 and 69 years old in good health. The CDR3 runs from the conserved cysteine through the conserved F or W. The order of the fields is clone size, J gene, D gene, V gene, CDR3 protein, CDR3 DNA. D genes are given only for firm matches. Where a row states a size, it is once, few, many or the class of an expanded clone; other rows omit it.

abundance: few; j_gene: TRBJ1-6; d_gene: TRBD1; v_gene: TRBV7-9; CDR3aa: CASSTGQGGSPLHF; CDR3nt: TGTGCCAGCAGCACGGGACAGGGCGGTTCACCCCTCCACTTT
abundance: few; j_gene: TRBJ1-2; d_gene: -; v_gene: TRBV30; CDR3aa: CAWSAFYGYTF; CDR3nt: TGTGCCTGGAGTGCCTTCTATGGCTACACCTTC
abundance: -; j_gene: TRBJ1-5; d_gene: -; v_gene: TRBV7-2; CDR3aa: CASSLALTGSLNQPQHF; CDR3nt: TGTGCCAGCAGCTTAGCCTTGACAGGATCCCTAAATCAGCCCCAGCATTTT
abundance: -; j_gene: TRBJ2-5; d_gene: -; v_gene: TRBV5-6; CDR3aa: CASSLEMGAGMYQETQYF; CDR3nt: TGTGCCAGCAGCTTGGAAATGGGGGCAGGAATGTACCAAGAGACCCAGTACTTC
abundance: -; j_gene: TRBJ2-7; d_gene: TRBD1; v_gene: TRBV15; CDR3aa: CATSRGTRDRDEQYF; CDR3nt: TGTGCCACCAGCAGAGGTACGCGGGACAGGGACGAGCAGTACTTC
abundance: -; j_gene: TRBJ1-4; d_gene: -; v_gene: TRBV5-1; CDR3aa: CASTRDTNEKLFF; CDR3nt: TGCGCCAGCACGCGGGACACTAATGAAAAACTGTTTTTT
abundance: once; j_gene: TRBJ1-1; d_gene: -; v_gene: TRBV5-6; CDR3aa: CASSLGMMNTEAFF; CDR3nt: TGTGCCAGCAGCTTGGGGATGATGAACACTGAAGCTTTCTTT
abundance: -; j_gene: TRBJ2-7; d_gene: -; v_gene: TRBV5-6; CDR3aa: CASSLEDEQYF; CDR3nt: TGTGCCAGCAGCTTAGAGGACGAGCAGTACTTC
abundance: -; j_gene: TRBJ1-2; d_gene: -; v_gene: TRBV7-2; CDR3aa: CASSMRERDGYTF; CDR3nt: TGTGCCAGCAGCATGAGGGAGAGGGATGGCTACACCTTC
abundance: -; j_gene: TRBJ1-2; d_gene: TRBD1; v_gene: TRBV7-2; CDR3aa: CASSPQGQYYGYTF; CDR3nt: TGTGCCAGCAGCCCCCAGGGACAGTACTATGGCTACACCTTC
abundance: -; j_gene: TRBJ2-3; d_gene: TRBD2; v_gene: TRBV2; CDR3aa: CASSGLAGDTQYF; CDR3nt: TGTGCCAGCAGTGGACTAGCGGGGGATACGCAGTATTTT
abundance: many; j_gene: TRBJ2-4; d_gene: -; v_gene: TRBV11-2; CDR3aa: CASSLGGEGSGIQYF; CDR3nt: TGTGCCAGCAGCTTAGGTGGTGAGGGATCGGGCATTCAGTACTTC
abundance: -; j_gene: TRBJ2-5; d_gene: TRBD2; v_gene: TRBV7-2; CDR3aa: CASSRSGGVGETQYF; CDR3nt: TGTGCCAGCAGCCGCAGCGGGGGGGTAGGAGAGACCCAGTACTTC
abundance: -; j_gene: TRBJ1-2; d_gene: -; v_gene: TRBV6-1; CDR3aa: CASREGRYYGYTF; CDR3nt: TGTGCCAGCAGGGAGGGACGGTACTATGGCTACACCTTC
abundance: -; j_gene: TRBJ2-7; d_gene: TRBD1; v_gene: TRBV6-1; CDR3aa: CASTWTQGDYEQYF; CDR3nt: TGTGCCAGCACATGGACCCAGGGGGACTACGAGCAGTACTTC